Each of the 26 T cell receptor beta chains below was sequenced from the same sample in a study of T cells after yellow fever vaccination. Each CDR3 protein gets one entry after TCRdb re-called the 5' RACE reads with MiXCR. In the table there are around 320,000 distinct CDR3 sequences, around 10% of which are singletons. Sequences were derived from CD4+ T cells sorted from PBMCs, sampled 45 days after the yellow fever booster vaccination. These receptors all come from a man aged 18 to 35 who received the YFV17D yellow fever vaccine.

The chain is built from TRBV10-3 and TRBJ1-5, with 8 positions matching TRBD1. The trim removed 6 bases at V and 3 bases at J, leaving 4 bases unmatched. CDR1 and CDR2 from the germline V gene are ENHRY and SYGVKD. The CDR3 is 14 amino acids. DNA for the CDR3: TGTGCCATCAGATCGGGACAGGACAATCAGCCCCAGCATTTT. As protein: CAIRSGQDNQPQHF.

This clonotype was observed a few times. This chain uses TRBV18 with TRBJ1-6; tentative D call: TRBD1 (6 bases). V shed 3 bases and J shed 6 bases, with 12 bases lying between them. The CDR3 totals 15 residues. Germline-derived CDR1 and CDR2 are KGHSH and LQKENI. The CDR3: CASSPRGQLNSPLHF. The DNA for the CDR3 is TGTGCCAGCTCACCCCGAGGACAGCTTAATTCACCCCTCCACTTT.

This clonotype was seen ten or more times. Here the CDR3 reads CASSPLFGRNTIYF. CDR3 bases: TGTGCCAGCAGTCCCCTCTTTGGGCGAAACACCATATATTTT. The rearrangement uses TRBV6-5 and TRBJ1-3; D is undetermined. The CDR3 covers 14 residues. Germline V gene data show CDR1 as MNHEY and CDR2 as SVGAGI. V lost 5 bases and J lost 5, with 13 bases in between.

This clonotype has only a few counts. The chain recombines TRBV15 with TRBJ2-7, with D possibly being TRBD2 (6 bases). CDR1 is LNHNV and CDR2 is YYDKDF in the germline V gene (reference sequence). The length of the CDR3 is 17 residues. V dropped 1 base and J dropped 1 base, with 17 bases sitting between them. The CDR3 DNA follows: TGTGCCACCAGCAGAGCGTCAGGGACTGCCAAGTCCTACGAGCAGTACGTC. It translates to CATSRASGTAKSYEQYV.

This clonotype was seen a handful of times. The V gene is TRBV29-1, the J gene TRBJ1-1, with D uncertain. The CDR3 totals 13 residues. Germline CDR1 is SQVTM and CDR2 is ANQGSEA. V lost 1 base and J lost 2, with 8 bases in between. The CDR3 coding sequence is TGCAGCGTTGAAGCCGCACCCAACACTGAAGCTTTCTTT. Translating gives CSVEAAPNTEAFF.

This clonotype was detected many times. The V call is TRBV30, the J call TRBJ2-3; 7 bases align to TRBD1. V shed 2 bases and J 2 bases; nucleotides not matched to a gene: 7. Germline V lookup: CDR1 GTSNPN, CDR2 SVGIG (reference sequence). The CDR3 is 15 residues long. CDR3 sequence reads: CAWSHGTANTDTQYF. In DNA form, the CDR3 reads TGTGCCTGGAGTCACGGGACAGCTAACACAGATACGCAGTATTTT.

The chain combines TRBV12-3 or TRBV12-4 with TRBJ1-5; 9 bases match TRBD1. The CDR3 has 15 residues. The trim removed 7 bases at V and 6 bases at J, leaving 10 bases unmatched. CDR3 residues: CASTLTGGLGQPQHF. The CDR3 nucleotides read TGTGCCAGCACCCTGACAGGGGGTCTCGGTCAGCCCCAGCATTTT.

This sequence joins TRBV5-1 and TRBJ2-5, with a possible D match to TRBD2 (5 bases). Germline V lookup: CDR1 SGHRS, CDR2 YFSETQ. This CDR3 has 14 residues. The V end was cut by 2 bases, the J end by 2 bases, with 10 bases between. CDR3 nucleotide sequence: TGCGCCAGCAGCTTTGAGTCGGGGCAAGAGACCCAGTACTTC. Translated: CASSFESGQETQYF.

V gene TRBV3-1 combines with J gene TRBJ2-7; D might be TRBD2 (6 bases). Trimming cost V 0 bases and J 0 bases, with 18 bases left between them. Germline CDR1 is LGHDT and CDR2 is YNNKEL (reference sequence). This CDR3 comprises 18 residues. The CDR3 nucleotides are TGTGCCAGCAGCCAAGATTGGGGGGTTAAAGGGAGCTCCTACGAGCAGTACGTC. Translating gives CASSQDWGVKGSSYEQYV.

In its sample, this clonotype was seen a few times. Here the CDR3 reads CSARTVDTGELFF. In nucleotides, the CDR3 is TGCAGTGCCCGGACTGTGGACACCGGGGAGCTGTTTTTT. This chain joins TRBV20-1 and TRBJ2-2; tentative D call: TRBD2 (5 bases). The germline V gene encodes CDR1 DFQATT and CDR2 SNEGSKA (reference sequence). The CDR3 runs to 13 residues. Deletions cut 6 bases from V and 3 bases from J, with 11 bases between.

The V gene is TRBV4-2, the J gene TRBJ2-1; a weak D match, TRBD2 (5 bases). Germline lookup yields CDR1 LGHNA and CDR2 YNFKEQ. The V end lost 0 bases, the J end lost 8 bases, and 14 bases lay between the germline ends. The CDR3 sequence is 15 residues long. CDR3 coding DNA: TGTGCCAGCAGCCAAGAGAGGGCAGCGTGGCATGAGCAGTTCTTC. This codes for CASSQERAAWHEQFF.

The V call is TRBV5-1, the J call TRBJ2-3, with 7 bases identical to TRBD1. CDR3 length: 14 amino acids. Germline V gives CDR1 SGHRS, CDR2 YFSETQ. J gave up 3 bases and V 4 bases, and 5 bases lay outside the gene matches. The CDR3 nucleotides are TGCGCCAGCAGCCCCGGGACAGCAACAGATACGCAGTATTTT. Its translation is CASSPGTATDTQYF. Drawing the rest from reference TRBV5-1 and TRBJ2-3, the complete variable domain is KAGVTQTPRYLIKTRGQQVTLSCSPISGHRSVSWYQQTPGQGLQFLFEYFSETQRNKGNFPGRFSGRQFSNSRSEMNVSTLELGDSALYLCASSPGTATDTQYFGPGTRLTVL.

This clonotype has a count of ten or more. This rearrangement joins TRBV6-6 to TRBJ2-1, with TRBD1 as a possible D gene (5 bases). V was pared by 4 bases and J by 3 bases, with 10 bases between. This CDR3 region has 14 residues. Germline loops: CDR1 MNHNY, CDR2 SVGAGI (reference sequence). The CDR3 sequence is CASSSNRFYNEQFF. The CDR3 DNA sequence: TGTGCCAGCAGTTCAAACAGGTTCTACAATGAGCAGTTCTTC.

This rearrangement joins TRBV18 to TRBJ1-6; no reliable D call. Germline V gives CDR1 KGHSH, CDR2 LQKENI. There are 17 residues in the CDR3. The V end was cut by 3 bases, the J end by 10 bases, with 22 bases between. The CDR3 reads CASSPSIPGHSGSPLHF. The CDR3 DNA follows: TGTGCCAGCTCACCCTCCATACCGGGCCATTCAGGATCACCCCTCCACTTT.

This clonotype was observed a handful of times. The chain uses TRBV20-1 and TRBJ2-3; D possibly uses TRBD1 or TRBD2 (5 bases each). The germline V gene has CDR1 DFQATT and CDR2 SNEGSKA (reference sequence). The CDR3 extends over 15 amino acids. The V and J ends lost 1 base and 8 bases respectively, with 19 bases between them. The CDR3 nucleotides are TGCAGTGCTAGAGCCTGGGACGCCCAATTGGGTACGCAGTATTTT. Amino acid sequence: CSARAWDAQLGTQYF.

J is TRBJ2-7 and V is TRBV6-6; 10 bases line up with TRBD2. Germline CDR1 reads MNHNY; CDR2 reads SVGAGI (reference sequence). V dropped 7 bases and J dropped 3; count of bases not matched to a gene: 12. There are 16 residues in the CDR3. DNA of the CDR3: TGTGCCAGCACCGGACTCGGGGCTAGCGGGGGCTACGAGCAGTACTTC. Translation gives CASTGLGASGGYEQYF.

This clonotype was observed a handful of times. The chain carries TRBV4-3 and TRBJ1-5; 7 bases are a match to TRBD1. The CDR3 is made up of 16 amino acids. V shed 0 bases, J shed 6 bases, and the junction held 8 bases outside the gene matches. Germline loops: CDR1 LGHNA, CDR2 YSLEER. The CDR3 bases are TGCGCCAGCAGCCAAGATAAGGGGGCGAAGGGTCAGCCCCAGCATTTT. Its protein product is CASSQDKGAKGQPQHF.

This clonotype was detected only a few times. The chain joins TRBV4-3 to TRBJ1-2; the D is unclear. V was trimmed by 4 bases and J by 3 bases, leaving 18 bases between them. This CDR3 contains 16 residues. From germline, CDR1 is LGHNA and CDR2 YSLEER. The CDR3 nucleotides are TGCGCCAGCAGCCCTACCCGCCTGGTGGGTGACTATGGCTACACCTTC. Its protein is CASSPTRLVGDYGYTF.

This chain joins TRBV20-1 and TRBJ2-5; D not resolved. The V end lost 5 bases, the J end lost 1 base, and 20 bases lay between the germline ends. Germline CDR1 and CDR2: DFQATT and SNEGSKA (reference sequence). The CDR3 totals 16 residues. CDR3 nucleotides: TGCAGTGCTTCAAACCCCCAGCATGCCCCCCAAGAGACCCAGTACTTC. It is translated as CSASNPQHAPQETQYF.

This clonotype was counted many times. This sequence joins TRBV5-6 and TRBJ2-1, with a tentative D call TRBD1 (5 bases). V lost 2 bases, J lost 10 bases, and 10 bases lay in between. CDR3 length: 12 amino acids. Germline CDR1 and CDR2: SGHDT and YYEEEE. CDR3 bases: TGTGCCAGCAGCTTTGGGGCAATCGAGCAGTTCTTC. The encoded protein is CASSFGAIEQFF.

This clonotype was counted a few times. The CDR3 sequence is CASSGGRVTDTQYF. The DNA of the CDR3 is TGCGCCAGCAGCGGCGGCAGGGTCACAGATACGCAGTATTTT. This sequence joins TRBV5-1 and TRBJ2-3; D perhaps matches TRBD1 (5 bases). Germline CDR1 and CDR2: SGHRS and YFSETQ. V gave up 4 bases and J gave up 2 bases, with 11 bases separating them. The CDR3 covers 14 residues.

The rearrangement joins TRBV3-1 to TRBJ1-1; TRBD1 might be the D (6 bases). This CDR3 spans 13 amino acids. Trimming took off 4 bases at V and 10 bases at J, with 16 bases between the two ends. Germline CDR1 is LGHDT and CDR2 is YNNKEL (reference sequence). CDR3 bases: TGTGCCAGCAGCCCGCGCGGACAGTCACGAGCTTTCTTT. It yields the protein CASSPRGQSRAFF.

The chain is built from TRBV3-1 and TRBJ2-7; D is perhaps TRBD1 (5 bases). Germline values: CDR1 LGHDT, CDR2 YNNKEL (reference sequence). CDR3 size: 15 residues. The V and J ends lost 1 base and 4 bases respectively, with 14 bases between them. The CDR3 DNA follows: TGTGCCAGCAGCCAAGGATCGACAGCTCATTACGAGCAGTACGTC. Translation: CASSQGSTAHYEQYV.

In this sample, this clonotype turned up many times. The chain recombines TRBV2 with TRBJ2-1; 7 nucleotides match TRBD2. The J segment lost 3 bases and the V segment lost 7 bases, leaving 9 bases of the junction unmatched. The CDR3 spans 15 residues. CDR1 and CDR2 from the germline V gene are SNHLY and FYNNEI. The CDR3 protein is CASKASSGDYNEQFF. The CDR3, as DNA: TGTGCCAGCAAAGCCTCGAGCGGGGACTACAATGAGCAGTTCTTC. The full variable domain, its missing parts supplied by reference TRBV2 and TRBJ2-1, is EPEVTQTPSHQVTQMGQEVILRCVPISNHLYFYWYRQILGQKVEFLVSFYNNEISEKSEIFDDQFSVERPDGSNFTLKIRSTKLEDSAMYFCASKASSGDYNEQFFGPGTRLTVL.

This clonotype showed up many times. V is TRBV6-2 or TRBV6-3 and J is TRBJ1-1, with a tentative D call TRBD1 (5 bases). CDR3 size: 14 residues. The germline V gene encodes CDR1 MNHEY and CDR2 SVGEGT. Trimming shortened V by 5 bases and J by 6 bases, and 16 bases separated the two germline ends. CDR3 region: CASSTPGLGAEAFF. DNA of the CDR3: TGTGCCAGCAGTACACCAGGGTTGGGCGCTGAAGCTTTCTTT.

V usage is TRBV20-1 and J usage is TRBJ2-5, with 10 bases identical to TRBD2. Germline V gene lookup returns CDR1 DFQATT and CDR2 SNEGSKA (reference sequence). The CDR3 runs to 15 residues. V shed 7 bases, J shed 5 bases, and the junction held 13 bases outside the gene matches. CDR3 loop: CSVPHRASGGETQYF. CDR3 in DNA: TGCAGTGTCCCACACCGGGCTAGCGGGGGTGAGACCCAGTACTTC.